The 18 T cell receptor beta chains below were found in one sample sequenced in a study of blood T cells in healthy people across ages. Primed by a sample-barcoded 5' primer and a J-beta primer mix, a second PCR proceeded for about 7 to 12 cycles. TCRdb re-analysed the 5' RACE reads in MiXCR, keeping a single row per CDR3 protein. Among some 1,500,000 distinct CDR3 sequences listed, 35% to 45% were seen once. Sequenced sample: blood. The receptors come from a woman between 18 and 30 years old in good health.

This clonotype has a single count. The chain has TRBV10-3 and TRBJ2-5, with D perhaps TRBD2 (5 bases). The CDR3 sequence is 16 residues long. Trimming removed 6 bases from V and 11 bases from J, with 28 bases in between. CDR1 and CDR2 from the germline V gene are ENHRY and SYGVKD. The DNA for the CDR3 is TGTGCCATCAGATCCGGACGGGGAAACCGTCTAAATGAGCAGTACTTC. Translated, it gives CAIRSGRGNRLNEQYF.

The CDR3 region has the DNA TGCAGTGCTAGTAGGCAGAGCCACACTGAAGCTTTCTTT. Its translation is CSASRQSHTEAFF. This sequence joins TRBV20-1 and TRBJ1-1; D call uncertain. This CDR3 is built from 13 residues. Trimming pared 3 bases from V and 3 bases from J, leaving 11 bases between. Per the germline V gene, CDR1 is DFQATT and CDR2 is SNEGSKA (reference sequence).

V gene TRBV7-2 combines with J gene TRBJ2-5; TRBD2 aligns across 12 bases. In germline, CDR1 is SGHTA, CDR2 FQGNSA. Trimming cost V 0 bases and J 4 bases; bases outside gene matches: 3. CDR3 length: 16 amino acids. The CDR3: CASSLALAGGTETQYF. CDR3 DNA: TGTGCCAGCAGCTTAGCACTAGCGGGGGGTACAGAGACCCAGTACTTC.

The V call is TRBV12-3 or TRBV12-4, the J call TRBJ1-5, with 9 bases identical to TRBD1. The CDR3 sequence is 15 residues long. The ends lost 5 bases at V and 4 bases at J; junction bases unmatched: 6. For the CDR3, the DNA is TGTGCCAGCAGTCCCCACGGACAGGGGAATCAGCCCCAGCATTTT. Translated, it gives CASSPHGQGNQPQHF.

This clonotype occurred a few times. The rearrangement joins TRBV20-1 to TRBJ2-3, with D hard to call. Germline V gene data show CDR1 as DFQATT and CDR2 as SNEGSKA (reference sequence). The CDR3 runs to 10 residues. Trimming stripped 3 bases from V and 5 bases from J, with 3 bases between. The CDR3 spells CSARLDTQYF. The CDR3 nucleotides read TGCAGTGCTAGGTTAGATACGCAGTATTTT.

This chain links TRBV3-1 with TRBJ2-7, with TRBD2 identical over 7 bases. J was trimmed by 7 bases and V by 0 bases; bases with no gene match: 6. CDR3 length: 14 residues. From germline, CDR1 is LGHDT and CDR2 YNNKEL (reference sequence). The CDR3 nucleotides are TGTGCCAGCAGCCAAGACCCTCTAGCGGATGAGCAGTACTTC. It yields the protein CASSQDPLADEQYF.

In its sample, this clonotype was seen many times. The genes are TRBV28 and TRBJ2-1; 11 bases are shared with TRBD2. Germline V gives CDR1 MDHEN, CDR2 SYDVKM. J lost 2 bases, V lost 4 bases, and 4 bases had no gene match. The CDR3 consists of 16 residues. The CDR3 reads CASSSLAGVTYNEQFF. CDR3 in DNA: TGTGCCAGCAGTTCACTAGCGGGAGTAACCTACAATGAGCAGTTCTTC.

The chain uses TRBV20-1 and TRBJ1-2; D not resolved. Trimming took 3 bases from V and 0 from J, leaving 14 bases between them. The CDR3 loop spans 15 amino acids. Germline V gene sequence: CDR1 DFQATT, CDR2 SNEGSKA (reference sequence). CDR3 sequence (DNA): TGCAGTGCTAGGACGGACGGCTCGGCTAACTATGGCTACACCTTC. It codes for CSARTDGSANYGYTF.

The rearrangement joins TRBV10-3 to TRBJ2-7; no definite D call. Germline lookup yields CDR1 ENHRY and CDR2 SYGVKD. V lost 0 bases and J 3 bases, leaving 12 bases between the germline ends. The CDR3 is made up of 15 amino acids. CDR3 protein: CAISESVMKRYEQYF. The CDR3 nucleotides read TGTGCCATCAGTGAGTCAGTGATGAAGCGCTACGAGCAGTACTTC.

As concerns this clonotype: At one of its ends the junction is not consistent with the germline gene, which may arise from a read error. The chain combines TRBV18 with TRBJ2-5; tentatively, D is TRBD1 (5 bases). This CDR3 spans 14 amino acids. CDR1 KGHSH and CDR2 LQKENI come from the germline V gene. The CDR3 coding sequence is TGTGCCAGCTCACAAAGGGGTGGCCAACAGACCCAGTACTTC. Protein product: CASSQRGGQQTQYF.

The chain uses TRBV20-1 and TRBJ1-4; tentatively, D is TRBD1 (5 bases). Trimming removed 0 bases at V and 1 base at J, with 12 bases between. The CDR3 extends over 16 amino acids. Germline assignment: CDR1 DFQATT and CDR2 SNEGSKA (reference sequence). As DNA, the CDR3 is TGCAGTGCTAGAGATCGGAGACAGCAAACTAATGAAAAACTGTTTTTT. Translating gives CSARDRRQQTNEKLFF.

V is TRBV7-9 and J is TRBJ2-2, with D possibly being TRBD1 or TRBD2 (5 bases each). The CDR3 is made up of 13 amino acids. V shed 5 bases and J shed 15 bases, with 19 bases lying between them. The germline V gene has CDR1 SEHNR and CDR2 FQNEAQ (reference sequence). This CDR3 is CASSPKGTPVVFF. The CDR3 coding sequence is TGTGCCAGCAGCCCTAAAGGGACCCCGGTCGTGTTTTTT. Full variable domain (rest looked up from reference TRBV7-9 and TRBJ2-2): DTGVSQNPRHKITKRGQNVTFRCDPISEHNRLYWYRQTLGQGPEFLTYFQNEAQLEKSRLLSDRFSAERPKGSFSTLEIQRTEQGDSAMYLCASSPKGTPVVFFGEGSRLTVL.

The CDR3 DNA reads as TGCAGCGTCCGGGACAACGCTTACAATGAGCAGTACTTC. This sequence encodes CSVRDNAYNEQYF. The rearrangement joins TRBV29-1 to TRBJ2-5; tentative D call: TRBD1 (6 bases). V was shortened by 6 bases and J by 11 bases, with 22 bases between the two germline ends. The CDR3 totals 13 residues. Per the germline V gene, CDR1 is SQVTM and CDR2 is ANQGSEA.

In this sample, this clonotype turned up a few times. One end of the junction varies from germline; a read error may be responsible. The chain carries TRBV6-2 or TRBV6-3 and TRBJ2-7, with D unresolved. CDR1 MNHEY and CDR2 SVGEGT come from the germline V gene. The CDR3 extends over 14 amino acids. The CDR3 protein is CASSKPPAAYGQYF. In DNA form, the CDR3 reads TGTGCCAGCAGTAAACCACCGGCGGCCTACGGGCAGTACTTC.

The J gene is TRBJ2-2, the V gene TRBV4-3; TRBD2 matches at 11 bases. Germline V gene sequence: CDR1 LGHNA, CDR2 YSLEER. The CDR3 extends over 17 amino acids. The V segment lost 2 bases and the J segment 6 bases; nucleotides outside the gene matches: 8. In DNA form, the CDR3 reads TGCGCCAGCAGCCAACCTCTAGCGGGGGGACGTGCCGGGGAGCTGTTTTTT. Its translation: CASSQPLAGGRAGELFF.

This clonotype was found a few times. V usage is TRBV4-2 and J usage is TRBJ2-7; D might be TRBD1 (5 bases). CDR1 LGHNA and CDR2 YNFKEQ come from the germline V gene. This CDR3 is built from 16 residues. The V and J ends lost 4 bases and 0 bases respectively, with 16 bases between them. The CDR3 spells CASSPDWGPSSYEQYF. The CDR3 DNA reads as TGTGCCAGCAGCCCGGATTGGGGCCCTAGCTCCTACGAGCAGTACTTC.

This clonotype was seen a few times. The rearrangement links TRBV6-5 to TRBJ1-1; perhaps TRBD1 as D (5 bases). Germline lookup yields CDR1 MNHEY and CDR2 SVGAGI. V was pared by 0 bases and J by 0 bases, with 11 bases between. This CDR3 is 16 amino acids long. CDR3 nucleotides: TGTGCCAGCAGTTACTCGTCGGGACGGTTGAACACTGAAGCTTTCTTT. Translation gives CASSYSSGRLNTEAFF.

The chain employs TRBV6-2 or TRBV6-3 and TRBJ1-1; a possible D gene is TRBD1 (5 bases). Trimming left V 7 bases short and J 6 bases short, with 18 bases between. CDR1 and CDR2 from the germline V gene are MNHEY and SVGEGT. The CDR3 totals 14 residues. The CDR3 sequence: CASTKIAQGSEAFF. In DNA, the CDR3 is TGTGCCAGCACCAAGATCGCGCAGGGCTCTGAAGCTTTCTTT.